The 11 T cell receptor beta chains below all came from one sample that was sequenced in a study of shared clonotypes between healthy human individuals. CD45RO-negative, CCR7-positively selected cells formed the naive CD8 fraction, excluding terminally differentiated effector memory CD45RA+ cells. Measured with immunoSEQ multiplex PCR; TCRdb has only the in-frame clones, and not every one. The table shows approximately 600,000 clones, with approximately 95% occurring only once. Sequenced sample: naive CD8+ T cells sorted from blood. These TCRs come from a woman in her 30s in good health.

Only one count was recorded for this clone. V is TRBV28 and J is TRBJ2-5, with D unresolved. This CDR3 is 14 amino acids long. Germline V gives CDR1 MDHEN, CDR2 SYDVKM. The V gene lost 4 bases and the J gene lost 11 bases, with 20 bases spanning the gap. The chain's CDR3 is CASSSPHRVFEQYF. Written as DNA, the CDR3 is TGTGCCAGCAGTTCGCCCCATCGTGTATTTGAGCAGTACTTC.

The chain carries TRBV13 and TRBJ2-2; the match to TRBD1 covers 8 bases. There are 16 residues in the CDR3. CDR1 is PRHDT and CDR2 is FYEKMQ in the germline V gene (reference sequence). V shed 7 bases, J shed 4 bases, and the junction held 11 bases outside the gene matches. The CDR3: CASTSVTGALTGELFF. The DNA of the CDR3 is TGTGCCAGCACCTCAGTGACAGGGGCCCTCACCGGGGAGCTGTTTTTT.

The chain has TRBV15 and TRBJ2-5, with 8 bases matching TRBD1. The V and J ends lost 5 bases and 7 bases, in that order; junction bases with no gene match: 6. The CDR3 is 13 amino acids. The germline V gene has CDR1 LNHNV and CDR2 YYDKDF (reference sequence). As DNA, the CDR3 is TGTGCCACCAGCGGACAGGGAGCTGGGACCCAGTACTTC. It specifies CATSGQGAGTQYF.

The chain carries TRBV13 and TRBJ1-1; tentative D call: TRBD1 (5 bases). Trimming pared 7 bases from V and 6 bases from J, leaving 12 bases between. Per the germline V gene, CDR1 is PRHDT and CDR2 is FYEKMQ (reference sequence). The CDR3 loop spans 12 amino acids. The CDR3 nucleotides read TGTGCCAGCACAACGGGGACCGCTGAAGCTTTCTTT. The encoded protein is CASTTGTAEAFF.

Concerning this clone itself: This CDR3 is also generated by other DNA sequences in the sample. V gene TRBV19 combines with J gene TRBJ2-7; 7 bases map to TRBD1. The V and J ends lost 1 base and 3 bases, in that order; junction bases with no gene match: 3. This CDR3 comprises 14 residues. In germline, CDR1 is LNHDA, CDR2 SQIVND (reference sequence). The chain's CDR3 is CASSIGTGVYEQYF. CDR3 bases: TGTGCCAGTAGTATAGGGACAGGTGTCTACGAGCAGTACTTC.

V gene TRBV30 combines with J gene TRBJ1-6; weak D call: TRBD1 (5 bases). The CDR3 extends over 16 amino acids. Germline loops: CDR1 GTSNPN, CDR2 SVGIG (reference sequence). V gave up 3 bases and J gave up 7 bases, with 19 bases separating them. Here the CDR3 reads CAWSPNTGTANSPLHF. CDR3 nucleotides: TGTGCCTGGAGCCCGAACACCGGGACGGCCAATTCACCCCTCCACTTT.

This clone showed up just once. The chain carries TRBV16 and TRBJ2-3; D is uncertain. With 4 bases removed from V and 0 bases from J, the gap between germline ends came to 5 bases. This CDR3 comprises 13 residues. Germline V gene data show CDR1 as KGHSY and CDR2 as FQNENV. The CDR3 protein is CASSLTSTDTQYF. CDR3 sequence (DNA): TGTGCCAGCAGCCTAACTAGCACAGATACGCAGTATTTT.

The chain employs TRBV6-6 and TRBJ2-7; TRBD1 is a possible D gene (5 bases). Trimming removed 8 bases at V and 5 bases at J, with 13 bases between. Germline lookup yields CDR1 MNHNY and CDR2 SVGAGI (reference sequence). CDR3 length equals 12 residues. The CDR3 here is CASGGRVNEQYF. CDR3 nucleotide sequence: TGTGCCAGCGGTGGCAGGGTAAACGAGCAGTACTTC.

This chain connects TRBV7-2 to TRBJ2-7, with 8 positions matching TRBD1. The CDR3 runs to 17 residues. Trimming at V came to 4 bases and at J to 1 base, leaving 12 bases not matched to a gene. From germline, CDR1 is SGHTA and CDR2 FQGNSA. CDR3 sequence: CASSSPVTDRESYEQYF. CDR3 coding DNA: TGTGCCAGCAGCTCTCCAGTCACGGACAGGGAGTCCTACGAGCAGTACTTC.

This clone was seen only a few times. This chain connects TRBV30 to TRBJ1-3, with unresolved D. Germline V gene sequence: CDR1 GTSNPN, CDR2 SVGIG (reference sequence). V lost 0 bases, J lost 8 bases, and 23 bases lay in between. This CDR3 contains 17 residues. For the CDR3, the DNA is TGTGCCTGGAGTGTACCCCACGTCAGAGCGAACTTAGACACCATATATTTT. Residues: CAWSVPHVRANLDTIYF.

The chain is built from TRBV28 and TRBJ2-1; no definite D call. This CDR3 region has 14 residues. Germline assignment: CDR1 MDHEN and CDR2 SYDVKM. Trimming cost V 5 bases and J 3 bases, with 11 bases left between them. CDR3 sequence: CASSPRRVYNEQFF. In DNA, the CDR3 is TGTGCCAGCAGTCCCCGACGGGTCTACAATGAGCAGTTCTTC. Full variable domain (missing parts from reference TRBV28 and TRBJ2-1): DVKVTQSSRYLVKRTGEKVFLECVQDMDHENMFWYRQDPGLGLRLIYFSYDVKMKEKGDIPEGYSVSREKKERFSLILESASTNQTSMYLCASSPRRVYNEQFFGPGTRLTVL.